Listed here is a single TCR beta chain. Its antigen is unidentified. This entry belongs to a study of cytomegalovirus exposure and HLA in healthy donors. Study in general: Earlier findings included roughly 100 million unique TCR beta sequences obtained from approximately 170 million T cells. HLA-typed donors contributed some 87 million unique TCRs, which were held in an early data release. The study's findings and limits: In a later analysis, DRB1 alleles had the most associated TCRs; HLA-C alleles the fewest. V- and J-gene trimming in TCR beta was tied to a missense DCLRE1C variant by an analysis performed later.

The V gene end was trimmed by 6 bases and the J gene end by 5 bases; junction bases not matched to a gene: 9. Per germline, CDR1 MNHNS and CDR2 SASEGT. The CDR3 extends over 14 amino acids. With 60 Vbeta and 13 Jbeta primers, the PCR was carried out. Using immunoSEQ multiplex PCR, the repertoire was profiled, and TCRdb retains in-frame clones only, with some absent. This table holds 95,000 to 100,000 clones, approximately 85% found once. The sequencing input was PBMCs. J is TRBJ2-7 and V is TRBV6-1; 8 bases are a match to TRBD1. The receptor's source is a man aged 25 to 40 in good health and CMV-seronegative. The CDR3: CASSLTGETNEQYF. The CDR3 DNA is TGTGCCAGCAGCCTGACAGGGGAAACTAACGAGCAGTACTTC.